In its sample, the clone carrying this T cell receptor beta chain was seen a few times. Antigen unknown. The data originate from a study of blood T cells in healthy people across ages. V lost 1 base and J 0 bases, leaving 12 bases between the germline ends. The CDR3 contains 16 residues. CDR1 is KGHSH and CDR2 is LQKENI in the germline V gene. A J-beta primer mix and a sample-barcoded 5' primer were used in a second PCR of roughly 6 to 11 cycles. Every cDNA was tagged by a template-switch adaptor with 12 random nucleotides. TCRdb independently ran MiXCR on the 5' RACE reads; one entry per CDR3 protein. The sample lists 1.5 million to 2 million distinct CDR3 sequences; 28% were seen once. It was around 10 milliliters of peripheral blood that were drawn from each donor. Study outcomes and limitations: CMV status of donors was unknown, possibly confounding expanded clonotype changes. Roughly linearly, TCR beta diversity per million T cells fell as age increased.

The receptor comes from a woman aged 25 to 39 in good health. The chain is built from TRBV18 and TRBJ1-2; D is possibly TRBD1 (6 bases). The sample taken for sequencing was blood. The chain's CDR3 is CASSPLGTPTNYGYTF. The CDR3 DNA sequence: TGTGCCAGCTCACCACTAGGGACACCCACTAACTATGGCTACACCTTC.